A single sample gave rise to the 24 T cell receptor beta chains below, sequenced in a study of response to subunit inactivated influenza vaccine. TCRdb re-called the RT-PCR reads with MiXCR, one entry per CDR3 protein. The data contain approximately 500,000 distinct CDR3 sequences, 10% to 15% of them singletons. This material consisted of PBMCs from blood, taken 35 to 45 days after vaccination. These receptors were obtained from a man between 45 and 60 years old who received an inactivated influenza vaccine.

This clonotype has at least ten counts. The V call is TRBV24-1, the J call TRBJ1-5; 7 bases line up with TRBD1. With 3 bases clipped from V and 5 bases from J, the junction kept 3 bases outside the gene matches. Germline V gene lookup returns CDR1 KGHDR and CDR2 SFDVKD. This CDR3 comprises 14 residues. In DNA form, the CDR3 reads TGTGCCACCAGTGATACAGGGGCCGATCAGCCCCAGCATTTT. Translated: CATSDTGADQPQHF.

This clonotype has just a few counts. The chain links TRBV5-1 to TRBJ2-1; 9 bases are shared with TRBD1. This CDR3 spans 15 amino acids. V was pared by 2 bases and J by 6 bases, with 6 bases of the junction left unmatched. Germline lookup yields CDR1 SGHRS and CDR2 YFSETQ. The CDR3 protein is CASSFRTGVFNEQFF. Written as DNA, the CDR3 is TGCGCCAGCAGCTTTAGGACAGGGGTCTTCAATGAGCAGTTCTTC.

This clonotype has ten or more counts. This chain links TRBV20-1 with TRBJ1-2; TRBD1 matches at 10 bases. Germline CDR1 is DFQATT and CDR2 is SNEGSKA (reference sequence). The J segment lost 6 bases and the V segment lost 5 bases, leaving 9 bases of the junction unmatched. This CDR3 is 14 amino acids long. CDR3 residues: CSALREGQGNGYTF. The CDR3 DNA sequence: TGCAGTGCTCTAAGAGAGGGACAGGGGAATGGCTACACCTTC.

The sample holds many counts of this clonotype. The chain couples TRBV11-2 to TRBJ2-1; 12 bases map to TRBD2. The CDR3 spans 19 residues. Germline lookup yields CDR1 SGHAT and CDR2 FQNNGV. Trimming took 3 bases from V and 2 from J; bases not matched to a gene: 11. The CDR3 nucleotides are TGTGCCAGCAGCTTGACTAGCGGGAGTAACGTACCCACCTACAATGAGCAGTTCTTC. It is translated as CASSLTSGSNVPTYNEQFF. Drawing the rest from reference TRBV11-2 and TRBJ2-1, the complete variable domain is EAGVAQSPRYKIIEKRQSVAFWCNPISGHATLYWYQQILGQGPKLLIQFQNNGVVDDSQLPKDRFSAERLKGVDSTLKIQPAKLEDSAVYLCASSLTSGSNVPTYNEQFFGPGTRLTVL.

A note on this clonotype: Compared with germline, one end of the junction differs, possibly owing to a read error. The chain has TRBV5-1 and TRBJ1-1; TRBD1 matches at 9 bases. CDR1 is SGHRS and CDR2 is YFSETQ in the germline V gene. The CDR3 spans 14 residues. CDR3: CASSLQGAPTETFF. The CDR3 nucleotides read TGCGCCAGCAGCTTACAGGGGGCGCCGACTGAAACTTTCTTT.

This chain joins TRBV24-1 and TRBJ2-1; TRBD1 matches at 7 bases. V dropped 2 bases and J dropped 5; count of bases not matched to a gene: 5. Germline V gives CDR1 KGHDR, CDR2 SFDVKD. This CDR3 is 15 amino acids long. The CDR3 coding sequence is TGTGCCACCAGTGATTCGGGACAGAACAACAATGAGCAGTTCTTC. As protein: CATSDSGQNNNEQFF.

The sample holds many counts of this clonotype. The chain combines TRBV3-1 with TRBJ2-5, with 11 bases matching TRBD2. CDR1 and CDR2 (germline): LGHDT, YNNKEL (reference sequence). The CDR3 extends over 18 amino acids. Trimming removed 2 bases from V and 1 base from J; junction bases left unmatched: 9. CDR3 residues: CASSQPGSGTSGQETQYF. CDR3 in DNA: TGTGCCAGCAGCCAACCGGGGTCTGGGACTAGCGGCCAAGAGACCCAGTACTTC.

This clonotype was found once. The V call is TRBV4-3, the J call TRBJ1-1, with 9 bases that match TRBD1. This CDR3 is 16 amino acids long. V lost 1 base to trimming and J lost 3 bases; unmatched junction nucleotides: 6. Germline CDR1 and CDR2: LGHNA and YSLEER. The CDR3 nucleotides read TGCGCCAGCAGCCAAGCCCTGACAGGGGGGCACACTGAAGCTTTCTTT. Translated, it gives CASSQALTGGHTEAFF.

The chain employs TRBV5-1 and TRBJ1-3, with D unclear. Per germline, CDR1 SGHRS and CDR2 YFSETQ. The CDR3 is 13 amino acids. The germline V and J ends were trimmed by 0 bases and 4 bases, with 5 bases remaining between them. CDR3 loop: CASSLELGNTIYF. The CDR3, as DNA: TGCGCCAGCAGCTTGGAGTTGGGAAACACCATATATTTT.

The rearrangement links TRBV20-1 to TRBJ2-3, with D unresolved. V lost 6 bases and J 0 bases, leaving 13 bases between the germline ends. The CDR3 is made up of 14 amino acids. CDR1 is DFQATT and CDR2 is SNEGSKA in the germline V gene (reference sequence). In DNA, the CDR3 is TGCAGTGCCCCCAGAACCCTTAGCACAGATACGCAGTATTTT. This gives the protein CSAPRTLSTDTQYF.

The chain links TRBV20-1 to TRBJ1-2; D is perhaps TRBD1 (6 bases). The CDR3 runs 13 residues. Trimming took 5 bases from V and 4 from J, leaving 14 bases between them. Germline V gene data show CDR1 as DFQATT and CDR2 as SNEGSKA (reference sequence). The chain's CDR3 is CSAPQGRVYGYTF. The CDR3 DNA reads as TGCAGTGCTCCTCAGGGGCGGGTCTATGGCTACACCTTC.

The chain combines TRBV7-9 with TRBJ2-7, with a possible D match to TRBD1 (5 bases). The length of the CDR3 is 17 residues. The V and J ends lost 1 base and 3 bases respectively, with 19 bases between them. Germline assignment: CDR1 SEHNR and CDR2 FQNEAQ (reference sequence). The CDR3 spells CASSLGLRPDRDYEQYF. As DNA, the CDR3 is TGTGCCAGCAGCTTAGGCCTTCGTCCCGACAGAGACTACGAGCAGTACTTC. Variable domain in full (rest from reference TRBV7-9 and TRBJ2-7): DTGVSQNPRHKITKRGQNVTFRCDPISEHNRLYWYRQTLGQGPEFLTYFQNEAQLEKSRLLSDRFSAERPKGSFSTLEIQRTEQGDSAMYLCASSLGLRPDRDYEQYFGPGTRLTVT.

The chain carries TRBV5-8 and TRBJ2-1; a possible D gene is TRBD2 (5 bases). The germline CDR1 and CDR2 sequences are SGHTS and YDEGEE. Trimming pared 6 bases from V and 7 bases from J, leaving 14 bases between. The CDR3 consists of 13 residues. The CDR3 sequence: CASTLIGVNEQFF. CDR3 sequence (DNA): TGTGCCAGCACCCTCATCGGGGTGAATGAGCAGTTCTTC.

This clonotype was recorded a few times. The rearrangement links TRBV7-2 to TRBJ2-7; D unresolved. CDR1 SGHTA and CDR2 FQGNSA come from the germline V gene. The V gene lost 1 base and the J gene lost 3 bases, with 10 bases spanning the gap. CDR3 length: 14 amino acids. The CDR3 nucleotides are TGTGCCAGCAGCTTAGATGGTTCAGGCTACGAGCAGTACTTC. Encoded protein: CASSLDGSGYEQYF.

In its sample, this clonotype was seen a few times. V is TRBV7-2 and J is TRBJ2-1; a possible D gene is TRBD2 (5 bases). The V end lost 4 bases, the J end lost 3 bases, and 13 bases lay between the germline ends. There are 15 residues in the CDR3. CDR1 is SGHTA, CDR2 FQGNSA, per germline. CDR3 nucleotide sequence: TGTGCCAGCAGCTCCCTAGAGAGCGGCTACAATGAGCAGTTCTTC. Translation: CASSSLESGYNEQFF.

This clonotype was recorded a few times. V usage is TRBV2 and J usage is TRBJ2-1; 7 bases line up with TRBD1. V lost 10 bases to trimming and J lost 7 bases; unmatched junction nucleotides: 7. The CDR3 spans 12 residues. Germline values: CDR1 SNHLY, CDR2 FYNNEI. DNA for the CDR3: TGTGCCACTAGACAGGGATGGAATGAGCAGTTCTTC. It codes for CATRQGWNEQFF.

This clonotype was recorded a few times. V is TRBV28 and J is TRBJ2-7; D gene uncertain. The length of the CDR3 is 14 residues. Germline CDR1 and CDR2: MDHEN and SYDVKM. The chain's CDR3 is CASTAGQNAYEQYF. CDR3 nucleotide sequence: TGTGCAAGTACAGCCGGGCAGAATGCCTACGAGCAGTACTTC. The complete variable domain, with remaining parts taken from reference TRBV28 and TRBJ2-7, reads DVKVTQSSRYLVKRTGEKVFLECVQDMDHENMFWYRQDPGLGLRLIYFSYDVKMKEKGDIPEGYSVSREKKERFSLILESASTNQTSMYLCASTAGQNAYEQYFGPGTRLTVT.

This clonotype was counted a few times. The rearrangement joins TRBV28 to TRBJ2-7, with 13 bases identical to TRBD2. This CDR3 comprises 16 residues. The germline CDR1 and CDR2 sequences are MDHEN and SYDVKM. Trimming at V came to 3 bases and at J to 3 bases, leaving 5 bases not matched to a gene. The CDR3 sequence is CASSLSGLAGDYEQYF. In nucleotides, the CDR3 is TGTGCCAGCAGTTTGTCCGGACTAGCGGGAGACTACGAGCAGTACTTC.

This rearrangement joins TRBV6-2 or TRBV6-3 to TRBJ2-1, with D perhaps TRBD1 (6 bases). The CDR3 is made up of 15 amino acids. Germline values: CDR1 MNHEY, CDR2 SVGEGT. The ends were cut back, 6 bases at V and 9 bases at J, with 21 bases in the middle. CDR3 in amino acids: CASRIADWGHGEQFF. CDR3 DNA sequence: TGTGCCAGCAGGATCGCGGACTGGGGACATGGTGAGCAGTTCTTC.

The CDR3 region is CASSLAAKPGYEQYF. CDR3 bases: TGTGCCAGCAGTTTAGCGGCCAAACCAGGCTACGAGCAGTACTTC. The chain uses TRBV12-3 or TRBV12-4 and TRBJ2-7; D gene ambiguous. V was trimmed by 0 bases and J by 3 bases, leaving 12 bases between them. The CDR3 consists of 15 residues.

The rearrangement uses TRBV20-1 and TRBJ2-1; 10 bases agree with TRBD2. There are 13 residues in the CDR3. Trimming removed 6 bases from V and 9 bases from J; junction bases left unmatched: 8. Germline values: CDR1 DFQATT, CDR2 SNEGSKA (reference sequence). The CDR3 nucleotides read TGCAGTGCACCGTTTAGCGGGGGGAGTGAGCAGTTCTTC. Protein sequence: CSAPFSGGSEQFF.

There are a few counts of this clonotype. The chain links TRBV12-3 or TRBV12-4 to TRBJ2-7; 9 bases fit TRBD2. The CDR3 covers 15 residues. The junction had 15 bases not matched to a gene; V was cut back by 7 bases and J by 8 bases. In nucleotides, the CDR3 is TGTGCCAGCACCCCCACCGGTAGCGGGGGAAATCAGCAGTACTTC. It translates to CASTPTGSGGNQQYF.

At least ten counts were recorded for this clonotype. The chain employs TRBV5-1 and TRBJ2-1; no definite D call. CDR3 length: 12 residues. Trimming removed 0 bases at V and 15 bases at J, with 13 bases between. In germline, CDR1 is SGHRS, CDR2 YFSETQ. The CDR3 reads CASSLEGPHRFF. Written as DNA, the CDR3 is TGCGCCAGCAGCTTGGAAGGTCCCCACCGGTTCTTC.

The rearrangement uses TRBV20-1 and TRBJ1-1; the match to TRBD1 covers 9 bases. Germline V gene data show CDR1 as DFQATT and CDR2 as SNEGSKA (reference sequence). The CDR3 totals 15 residues. For the CDR3, the DNA is TGCAGCGCCCCGGGACAGGGTGGATTATGGACTGAAGCTTTCTTT. Translating it yields CSAPGQGGLWTEAFF.